Given below is one T cell receptor beta chain in context. Its specificity is unknown. The data belong to a study of beta chain features in type 1 diabetes. Overall study: The study found patients and healthy donors alike in age, gender and cell yields. Sorted cells examined across all samples numbered roughly 99,000,000. Study-level findings and limits: In the patient group, naive, central memory and Treg TCRB repertoires seemed more alike than in the healthy donor group. Among all four CD4+ subsets, Type 1 diabetes patients had TCRB CDR3s that were moderately but significantly shorter.

This CDR3 spans 14 amino acids. Per germline, CDR1 SGHTA and CDR2 FQGNSA. With V trimmed by 5 bases and J by 11 bases, 11 bases remained unmatched. The study reverse transcribed the entire isolated RNA, so it sequenced expressed TCRB transcripts. TCRdb keeps only in-frame clones here, not all; method: immunoSEQ multiplex PCR. The sample records roughly 300,000 clones, 9.3% being singletons. This receptor was taken from a man aged 30-40 years with type 1 diabetes. This chain uses TRBV7-2 with TRBJ1-4, with 7 bases identical to TRBD1. Source material: central memory CD4+ T cells from blood. This CDR3 reads CASSQRTGVDKLFF. The CDR3 bases are TGTGCCAGCAGCCAACGAACAGGGGTCGACAAACTGTTTTTT.